The clone carrying this T cell receptor beta chain occurred a few times. Each CDR3 protein is one row after TCRdb ran MiXCR on the 5' RACE reads. The sample includes 1.5 million to 2 million distinct CDR3 sequences, about 32% of them seen just once. This record belongs to a study of identical twins. CDR3 size: 15 residues. Germline values: CDR1 DFQATT, CDR2 SNEGSKA (reference sequence). This chain connects TRBV20-1 to TRBJ2-7, with TRBD1 matching 9 bases. The DNA end favors TRBJ2-4, so the J call may be wrong. The sample consisted of cord blood. This receptor was taken from a newborn girl in good health. CDR3 DNA sequence: TGCAGTGTCGCCCCGGGACAGGGTGGTCAAAACATTCAGTACTTC. Its protein is CSVAPGQGGQNIQYF.